The clone carrying this T cell receptor (beta chain) occurred many times. V was clipped by 2 bases and J by 0 bases, with 8 bases between them. This CDR3 region has 15 residues. The germline CDR1 and CDR2 sequences are MNHEY and SVGEGT. Ophthalmopathy in the patients scored at least 3 on Clinical Activity Score and at least 4 on NOSPECS grade, lasting under 3 months. From RNA transcripts, TCR beta CDR3 regions were amplified. Carried out on the TCR CDR3, a first-round RT-PCR used the HTBI primer set. TCRdb analysed the multiplex PCR reads with MiXCR anew, one entry per CDR3 protein. Here the sample spans some 490,000 distinct CDR3 sequences, around 15% being singletons. This sample is drawn from a study of T cells in Graves' hyperthyroidism and ophthalmopathy. Study in general: Staff took peripheral blood when the initial diagnosis was made, before any treatment began.

The sequenced sample was blood. This receptor was identified in a woman in her thirties with Graves' ophthalmopathy. The gene calls are TRBV6-2 or TRBV6-3 and TRBJ1-5; D not certain. As DNA, the CDR3 is TGTGCCAGCAGTTACCAGAAGTATAGCAATCAGCCCCAGCATTTT. Residues: CASSYQKYSNQPQHF.